A single sample gave rise to the 29 T cell receptor beta chains below, sequenced in a study of spatial heterogeneity in lung cancer. Each CDR3 protein is one row after TCRdb ran MiXCR on the 5' RACE reads. The sample records about 70,000 distinct CDR3 sequences, roughly 8.9% being singletons. Time point defined: blood at routine non-recurrence follow-up after resection. The starting material was PBMCs, obtained at follow-up. These receptors all stem from a female donor with early-stage non-small cell lung cancer.

This clonotype was seen repeatedly, ten times or more. V is TRBV27 and J is TRBJ1-6; the match to TRBD1 covers 10 bases. The V segment lost 6 bases and the J segment 5 bases; nucleotides outside the gene matches: 4. The CDR3 runs to 15 residues. Germline V gene lookup returns CDR1 MNHEY and CDR2 SMNVEV (reference sequence). The CDR3 is CASRTDRGNNSPLHF. In nucleotides, the CDR3 is TGTGCCAGCAGAACGGACAGGGGGAATAATTCACCCCTCCACTTT.

This clonotype was seen many times. This rearrangement joins TRBV29-1 to TRBJ1-1; D gene unclear. The germline gives CDR1 SQVTM, CDR2 ANQGSEA. There are 13 residues in the CDR3. Trimming left V 5 bases short and J 1 base short, with 11 bases between. The CDR3, as DNA: TGCAGCGTTCCCGGAACCGCGAACACTGAAGCTTTCTTT. The encoded protein is CSVPGTANTEAFF. Full variable domain (missing parts from reference TRBV29-1 and TRBJ1-1): SAVISQKPSRDICQRGTSLTIQCQVDSQVTMMFWYRQQPGQSLTLIATANQGSEATYESGFVIDKFPISRPNLTFSTLTVSNMSPEDSSIYLCSVPGTANTEAFFGQGTRLTVV.

This clonotype was counted many times. This chain joins TRBV12-3 or TRBV12-4 and TRBJ1-1; possible D gene TRBD1, 5 bases. The CDR3 loop spans 12 amino acids. Trimming pared 6 bases from V and 11 bases from J, leaving 16 bases between. Here the CDR3 DNA reads TGTGCCAGCAGCCCCGTTTGGGGGGAGGCTTTCTTT. Translated: CASSPVWGEAFF.

This clonotype was counted at least ten times. This sequence joins TRBV28 and TRBJ2-7; perhaps TRBD2 as D (6 bases). Germline assignment: CDR1 MDHEN and CDR2 SYDVKM. This CDR3 has 15 amino acids. Trimming removed 5 bases from V and 2 bases from J, with 16 bases in between. The CDR3 region is CASSLGTRSPYEQYF. DNA for the CDR3: TGTGCCAGCAGTCTTGGGACTCGATCCCCCTACGAGCAGTACTTC.

This clonotype was detected ten times or more. The chain recombines TRBV19 with TRBJ2-1; D is unclear. The V and J ends lost 5 bases and 4 bases respectively, with 6 bases between them. Per germline, CDR1 LNHDA and CDR2 SQIVND (reference sequence). The CDR3 runs 12 residues. CDR3 loop: CASSRAYNEQFF. As DNA, the CDR3 is TGTGCCAGTAGTCGGGCGTACAATGAGCAGTTCTTC.

This clonotype was recorded at least ten times. The chain couples TRBV5-4 to TRBJ2-7; D call uncertain. Germline values: CDR1 SGHNT, CDR2 YYREEE (reference sequence). The CDR3 is made up of 12 amino acids. Trimming shortened V by 4 bases and J by 6 bases, and 11 bases separated the two germline ends. The CDR3: CASSIDSLEQYF. For the CDR3, the DNA is TGTGCCAGCAGCATCGACTCCCTCGAGCAGTACTTC.

This clonotype was counted many times. The rearrangement joins TRBV19 to TRBJ2-5, with a weak D call TRBD2 (5 bases). The CDR3 sequence is 15 residues long. Germline CDR1 LNHDA, CDR2 SQIVND (reference sequence). V lost 5 bases and J 3 bases, leaving 16 bases between the germline ends. The CDR3 region is CASSSLGVVKETQYF. DNA of the CDR3: TGTGCCAGTAGTTCCCTCGGGGTTGTTAAAGAGACCCAGTACTTC.

The chain recombines TRBV20-1 with TRBJ2-3, with D maybe TRBD2 (7 bases). This CDR3 spans 13 amino acids. V dropped 7 bases and J dropped 4 bases, with 15 bases sitting between them. The germline gives CDR1 DFQATT, CDR2 SNEGSKA (reference sequence). The DNA of the CDR3 is TGCAGTGTGAGGGGGGGGGTCCCAGATACGCAGTATTTT. Translation: CSVRGGVPDTQYF.

There are many counts of this clonotype. The rearrangement links TRBV18 to TRBJ2-5; 8 nucleotides agree with TRBD1. CDR1 and CDR2 (germline): KGHSH, LQKENI. V lost 3 bases and J lost 3; bases outside the gene matches: 0. The CDR3 sequence is 13 residues long. CDR3 residues: CASSPGQEETQYF. In nucleotides, the CDR3 is TGTGCCAGCTCACCGGGACAGGAAGAGACCCAGTACTTC.

The chain uses TRBV5-1 and TRBJ1-1, with 7 positions matching TRBD1. CDR1 SGHRS and CDR2 YFSETQ come from the germline V gene. The V and J ends lost 2 bases and 1 base, in that order; junction bases with no gene match: 5. CDR3 length: 15 amino acids. The CDR3 bases are TGCGCCAGCAGCTTAACACAGGGGACGAACACTGAAGCTTTCTTT. It codes for CASSLTQGTNTEAFF. The variable domain in full, with the rest retrieved from reference TRBV5-1 and TRBJ1-1, is KAGVTQTPRYLIKTRGQQVTLSCSPISGHRSVSWYQQTPGQGLQFLFEYFSETQRNKGNFPGRFSGRQFSNSRSEMNVSTLELGDSALYLCASSLTQGTNTEAFFGQGTRLTVV.

This clonotype was found many times. This chain uses TRBV29-1 with TRBJ2-1, with TRBD1 matching over 10 bases. The CDR3 is 15 residues long. J gave up 7 bases and V 4 bases, and 10 bases lay outside the gene matches. CDR1 SQVTM and CDR2 ANQGSEA come from the germline V gene. The CDR3 bases are TGCAGCGTTGGTCTCCGGGACAGGGGTATGAATGAGCAGTTCTTC. Encoded protein: CSVGLRDRGMNEQFF.

The table lists this clonotype with many counts. The chain carries TRBV19 and TRBJ2-1; possibly TRBD1 or TRBD2 for D (5 bases each). Trimming pared 4 bases from V and 3 bases from J, leaving 16 bases between. The CDR3 extends over 16 amino acids. From germline, CDR1 is LNHDA and CDR2 SQIVND (reference sequence). The CDR3, as DNA: TGTGCCAGTAGTACTCGGGACCGAATCTTCTACAATGAGCAGTTCTTC. It yields the protein CASSTRDRIFYNEQFF.

This clonotype was found a few times. V gene TRBV5-1 combines with J gene TRBJ1-2; weak D call: TRBD1 (5 bases). This CDR3 is built from 15 residues. CDR1 is SGHRS, CDR2 YFSETQ, per germline. Trimming pared 1 base from V and 7 bases from J, leaving 17 bases between. The CDR3 region is CASSLTGSLSGGYTF. Here the CDR3 DNA reads TGCGCCAGCAGCTTGACAGGCTCCTTAAGCGGTGGCTACACCTTC.

Many counts were recorded for this clonotype. This chain connects TRBV4-1 to TRBJ2-7, with 7 bases aligning to TRBD1. The junction had 6 bases not matched to a gene; V was cut back by 4 bases and J by 6 bases. Per the germline V gene, CDR1 is MGHRA and CDR2 is YSYEKL. This CDR3 region has 13 residues. The CDR3 spells CASSLSSGGEQYF. The DNA for the CDR3 is TGCGCCAGCAGCCTGTCGTCAGGGGGCGAGCAGTACTTC.

This clonotype appeared a few times. The rearrangement joins TRBV12-3 or TRBV12-4 to TRBJ2-1; D uncertain. The CDR3 contains 15 residues. V was clipped by 7 bases and J by 0 bases, with 13 bases between them. CDR3 sequence: CASTPSSNSYNEQFF. CDR3 bases: TGTGCCAGCACCCCCAGTTCAAACTCCTACAATGAGCAGTTCTTC.

About this clonotype: Just one base apart from a much larger clone, this may be a read error. The chain links TRBV7-8 to TRBJ1-3; D is possibly TRBD1 (5 bases). This CDR3 contains 15 residues. CDR1 and CDR2 (germline): SGHVS, FQNEAQ. CDR3 residues: CASSRQIRSGSTIYF. Written as DNA, the CDR3 is TGTGCCAGCAGCCGACAGATCAGGTCTGGAAGCACCATATATTTT.

This clonotype has at least ten counts. This chain uses TRBV6-5 with TRBJ1-1; no reliable D call. CDR3 size: 16 residues. V lost 4 bases and J 3 bases, leaving 18 bases between the germline ends. The germline CDR1 and CDR2 sequences are MNHEY and SVGAGI. CDR3 protein: CASSFQHPGLDTEAFF. For the CDR3, the DNA is TGTGCCAGCAGTTTCCAACATCCGGGATTGGACACTGAAGCTTTCTTT.

This clonotype showed up just a few times. This chain joins TRBV20-1 and TRBJ2-7, with D possibly TRBD2 on 5 matching bases. The CDR3 runs to 13 residues. Germline V CDR1 and CDR2: DFQATT, SNEGSKA (reference sequence). V was clipped by 5 bases and J by 2 bases, with 13 bases between them. This CDR3 is CSALRSGTYEQYF. The DNA for the CDR3 is TGCAGTGCTCTCAGGTCGGGAACCTACGAGCAGTACTTC.

This clonotype was recorded at least ten times. The chain links TRBV5-1 to TRBJ2-7, with TRBD2 identical over 9 bases. The germline gives CDR1 SGHRS, CDR2 YFSETQ. CDR3 length: 15 amino acids. Losses at the gene ends were 4 bases for V and 7 bases for J; bases not matched to a gene: 12. CDR3 DNA: TGCGCCAGCAGCCCGGGGACTAGCTGGGTAGGGGAGCAGTACTTC. It codes for CASSPGTSWVGEQYF.

This clonotype turned up a few times. This chain uses TRBV27 with TRBJ1-1; D unclear. This CDR3 has 16 amino acids. Looked up from germline, CDR1 is MNHEY and CDR2 is SMNVEV (reference sequence). V was shortened by 5 bases and J by 3 bases, with 19 bases between the two germline ends. CDR3 sequence: CASSHHSWTSYTEAFF. The CDR3 DNA follows: TGTGCCAGCAGTCACCATTCTTGGACCAGTTACACTGAAGCTTTCTTT.

This clonotype was recorded a few times. The V call is TRBV20-1, the J call TRBJ1-5; 9 bases align to TRBD1. This CDR3 has 14 amino acids. V lost 3 bases, J lost 7 bases, and 7 bases stayed unmatched. Looked up from germline, CDR1 is DFQATT and CDR2 is SNEGSKA (reference sequence). CDR3 sequence (DNA): TGCAGTGCTAGGGACAGGGGAACAGAGCAGCCCCAGCATTTT. Its translation: CSARDRGTEQPQHF.

This sequence joins TRBV29-1 and TRBJ2-7, with D possibly being TRBD1 or TRBD2 (5 bases each). Trimming pared 3 bases from V and 1 base from J, leaving 22 bases between. The germline V gene has CDR1 SQVTM and CDR2 ANQGSEA. The CDR3 is 17 residues long. CDR3 bases: TGCAGCGTTGAGGGGGATGACCAACGACCGGGGTCCTACGAGCAGTACTTC. It translates to CSVEGDDQRPGSYEQYF.

This clonotype has at least ten counts. The chain uses TRBV5-1 and TRBJ2-7, with D perhaps being TRBD1 or TRBD2 (5 bases each). Trimming removed 5 bases from V and 1 base from J, with 16 bases in between. The length of the CDR3 is 15 residues. In germline, CDR1 is SGHRS, CDR2 YFSETQ. Here the CDR3 reads CASSKGDAGSYEQYF. CDR3 nucleotides: TGCGCCAGCAGTAAAGGGGACGCGGGTTCCTACGAGCAGTACTTC.

This clonotype was seen repeatedly, ten times or more. This sequence joins TRBV29-1 and TRBJ2-2; TRBD2 agrees at 11 bases. Germline assignment: CDR1 SQVTM and CDR2 ANQGSEA. This CDR3 contains 16 residues. V lost 2 bases, J lost 3 bases, and 5 bases stayed unmatched. The CDR3 sequence is CSVESSGRSHTGELFF. CDR3 coding DNA: TGCAGCGTTGAATCTAGCGGGAGGTCCCACACCGGGGAGCTGTTTTTT.

This clonotype was recorded many times. The V gene is TRBV3-1, the J gene TRBJ1-2; D might be TRBD1 (6 bases). CDR3 length: 16 residues. The V end was cut by 0 bases, the J end by 0 bases, with 11 bases between. Per germline, CDR1 LGHDT and CDR2 YNNKEL (reference sequence). The CDR3 is CASSQDPGATNYGYTF. CDR3 DNA: TGTGCCAGCAGCCAAGATCCAGGGGCCACTAACTATGGCTACACCTTC.

This clonotype was seen ten or more times. The chain is built from TRBV28 and TRBJ1-1; TRBD1 is a possible D gene (5 bases). The V end was cut by 6 bases, the J end by 5 bases, with 22 bases between. The CDR3 is 16 amino acids. CDR1 MDHEN and CDR2 SYDVKM come from the germline V gene. The CDR3 region has the DNA TGTGCCAGCAGCCCCGGGGACCACAGGAAGTATACTGAAGCTTTCTTT. Its protein is CASSPGDHRKYTEAFF.

Concerning this clonotype: A much larger clone differs by one base, so this may be a read error. V gene TRBV10-3 combines with J gene TRBJ1-1, with D unclear. CDR1 ENHRY and CDR2 SYGVKD come from the germline V gene. The CDR3 sequence is 12 residues long. The DNA for the CDR3 is TGTGCCATCTGTGAGATGTCCCGCTTGGCTTTCTTT. It encodes CAICEMSRLAFF.

In this sample, this clonotype turned up once. This sequence joins TRBV20-1 and TRBJ2-3, with 8 bases aligning to TRBD1. The CDR3 length is 13 residues. The J segment lost 4 bases and the V segment lost 4 bases, leaving 4 bases of the junction unmatched. The germline V gene encodes CDR1 DFQATT and CDR2 SNEGSKA (reference sequence). CDR3 DNA: TGCAGTGCTATAGACAGGGGACCAGATACGCAGTATTTT. Protein sequence: CSAIDRGPDTQYF.

This clonotype showed up many times. For the CDR3, the DNA is TGTGCCAGCACACTGGCCGCCCGGGGAAAGACCCAGTACTTC. This encodes CASTLAARGKTQYF. The rearrangement joins TRBV6-6 to TRBJ2-5, with D perhaps TRBD2 (5 bases). This CDR3 contains 14 residues. Germline CDR1 is MNHNY and CDR2 is SVGAGI (reference sequence). V dropped 7 bases and J dropped 6 bases, with 18 bases sitting between them.